The clone carrying this T cell receptor beta chain was detected only a few times. Its antigen is as yet unknown. Synthesis of TCR cDNA relied on 5'RACE template switching, which attached a universal primer site and UMIs. MiXCR, run by TCRdb on the 5' RACE reads, gives a single entry per CDR3 protein. This repertoire shows more than 55,000 distinct CDR3 sequences, 6% to 7.5% found once; its top ten account for just over 35%. The sample is drawn from a study of T cells after yellow fever vaccination. Study outcomes and limitations: Only a small proportion of the clonotypes turned up in both the CD4 and the CD8 compartments, likely arising from convergent recombination.

Germline CDR1 reads SGHRS; CDR2 reads YFSETQ. The CDR3 totals 15 residues. The trim removed 0 bases at V and 5 bases at J, leaving 8 bases unmatched. The material was CD8+ T cells sorted from PBMCs, obtained 15 days after the yellow fever booster vaccination. The TCR comes from a man aged 30 to 45 who received the YFV17D yellow fever vaccine. V and J are TRBV5-1 and TRBJ2-7, with TRBD2 matching 7 bases. The CDR3 protein is CASSLVAAGPDEQYF. The CDR3, as DNA: TGCGCCAGCAGCTTGGTGGCAGCGGGGCCTGACGAGCAGTACTTC.